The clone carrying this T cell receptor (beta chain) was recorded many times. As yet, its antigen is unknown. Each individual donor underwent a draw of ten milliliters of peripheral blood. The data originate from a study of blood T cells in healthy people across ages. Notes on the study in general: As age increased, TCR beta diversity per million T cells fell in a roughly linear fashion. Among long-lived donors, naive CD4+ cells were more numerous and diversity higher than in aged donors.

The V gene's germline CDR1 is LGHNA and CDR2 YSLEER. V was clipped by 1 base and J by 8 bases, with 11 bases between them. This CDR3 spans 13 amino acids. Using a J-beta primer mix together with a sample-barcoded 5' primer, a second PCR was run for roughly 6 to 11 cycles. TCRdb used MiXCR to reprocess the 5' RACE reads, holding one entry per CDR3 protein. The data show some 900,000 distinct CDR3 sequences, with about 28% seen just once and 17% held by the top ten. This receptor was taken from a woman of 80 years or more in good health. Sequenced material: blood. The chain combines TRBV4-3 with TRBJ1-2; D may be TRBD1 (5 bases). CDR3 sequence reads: CASSQGVGQGYTF. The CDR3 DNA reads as TGCGCCAGCAGCCAAGGAGTGGGGCAGGGCTACACCTTC.